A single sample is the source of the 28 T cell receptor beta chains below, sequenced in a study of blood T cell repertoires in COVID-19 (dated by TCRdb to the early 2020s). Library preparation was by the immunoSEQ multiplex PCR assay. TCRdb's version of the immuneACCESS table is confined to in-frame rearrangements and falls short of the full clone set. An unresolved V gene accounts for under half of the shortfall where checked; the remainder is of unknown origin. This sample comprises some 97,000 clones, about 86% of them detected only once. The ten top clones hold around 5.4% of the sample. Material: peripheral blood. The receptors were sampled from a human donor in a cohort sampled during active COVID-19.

This CDR3 reads CASSPPGRTGGYEQYF. CDR3 in DNA: TGTGCCAGCAGCCCCCCCGGCCGGACAGGGGGCTACGAGCAGTACTTC. This chain uses TRBV5-6 with TRBJ2-7, with TRBD1 matching over 10 bases. The CDR3 is 16 residues long. With V trimmed by 4 bases and J by 3 bases, 10 bases remained unmatched. Germline CDR1 reads SGHDT; CDR2 reads YYEEEE.

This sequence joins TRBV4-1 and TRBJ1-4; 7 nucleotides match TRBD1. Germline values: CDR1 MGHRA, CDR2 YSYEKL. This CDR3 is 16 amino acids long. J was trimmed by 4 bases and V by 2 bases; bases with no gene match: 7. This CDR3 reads CASSQPTGTVNEKLFF. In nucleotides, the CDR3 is TGCGCCAGCAGCCAACCCACCGGGACAGTTAATGAAAAACTGTTTTTT.

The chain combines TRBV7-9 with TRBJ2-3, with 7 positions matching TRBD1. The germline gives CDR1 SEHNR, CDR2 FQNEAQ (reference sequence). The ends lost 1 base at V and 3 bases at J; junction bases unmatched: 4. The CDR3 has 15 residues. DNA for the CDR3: TGTGCCAGCAGCTTAGATGGCAGGGGGACAGATACGCAGTATTTT. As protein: CASSLDGRGTDTQYF.

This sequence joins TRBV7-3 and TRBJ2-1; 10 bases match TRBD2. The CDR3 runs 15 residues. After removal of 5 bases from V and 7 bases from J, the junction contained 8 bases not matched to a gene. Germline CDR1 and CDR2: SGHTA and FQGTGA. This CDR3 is CASSLRLAGSNEQFF. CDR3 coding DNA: TGTGCCAGCAGCCTACGACTAGCGGGTTCGAATGAGCAGTTCTTC.

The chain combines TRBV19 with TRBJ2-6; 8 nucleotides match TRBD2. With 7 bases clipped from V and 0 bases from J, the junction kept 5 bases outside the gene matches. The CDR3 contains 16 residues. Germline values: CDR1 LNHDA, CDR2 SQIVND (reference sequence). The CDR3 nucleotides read TGTGCCAGTAACAGCGGGAGACCCTCTGGGGCCAACGTCCTGACTTTC. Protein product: CASNSGRPSGANVLTF.

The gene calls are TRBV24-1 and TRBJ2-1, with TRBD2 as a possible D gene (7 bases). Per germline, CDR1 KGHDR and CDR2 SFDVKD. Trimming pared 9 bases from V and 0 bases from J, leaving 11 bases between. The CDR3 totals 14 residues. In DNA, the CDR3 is TGTGCCACCGAAGGGGGGGACTCCTACAATGAGCAGTTCTTC. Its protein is CATEGGDSYNEQFF.

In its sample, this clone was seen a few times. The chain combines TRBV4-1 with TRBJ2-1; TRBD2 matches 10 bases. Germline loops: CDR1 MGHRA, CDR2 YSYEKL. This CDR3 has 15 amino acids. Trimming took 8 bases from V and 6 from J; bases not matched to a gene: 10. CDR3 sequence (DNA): TGCGCCAGCCGCATGCTGCGACTAGCGGGCAATGAGCAGTTCTTC. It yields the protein CASRMLRLAGNEQFF.

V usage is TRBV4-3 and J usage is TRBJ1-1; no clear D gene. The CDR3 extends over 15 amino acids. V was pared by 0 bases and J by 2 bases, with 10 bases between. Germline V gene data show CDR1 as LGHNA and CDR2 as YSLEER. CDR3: CASSQDLDPNTEAFF. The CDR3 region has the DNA TGCGCCAGCAGCCAAGATTTAGATCCTAACACTGAAGCTTTCTTT.

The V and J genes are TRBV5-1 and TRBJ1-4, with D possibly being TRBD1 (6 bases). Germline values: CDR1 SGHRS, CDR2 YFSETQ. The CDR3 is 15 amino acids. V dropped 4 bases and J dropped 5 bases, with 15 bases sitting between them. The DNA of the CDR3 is TGCGCCAGCAGCCTCTCAAGTAGGGGGAATGAAAAACTGTTTTTT. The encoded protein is CASSLSSRGNEKLFF. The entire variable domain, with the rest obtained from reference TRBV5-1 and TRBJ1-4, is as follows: KAGVTQTPRYLIKTRGQQVTLSCSPISGHRSVSWYQQTPGQGLQFLFEYFSETQRNKGNFPGRFSGRQFSNSRSEMNVSTLELGDSALYLCASSLSSRGNEKLFFGSGTQLSVL.

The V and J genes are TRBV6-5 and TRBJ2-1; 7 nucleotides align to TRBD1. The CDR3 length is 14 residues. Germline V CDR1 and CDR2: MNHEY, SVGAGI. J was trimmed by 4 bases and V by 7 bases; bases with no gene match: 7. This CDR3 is CASNTGVGYNEQFF. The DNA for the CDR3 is TGTGCCAGCAACACAGGGGTGGGATACAATGAGCAGTTCTTC.

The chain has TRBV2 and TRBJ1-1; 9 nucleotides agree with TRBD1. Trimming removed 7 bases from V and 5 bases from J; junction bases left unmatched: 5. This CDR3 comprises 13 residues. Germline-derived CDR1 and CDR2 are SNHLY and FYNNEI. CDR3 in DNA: TGTGCCAGCAATACAGGGGGCTTTACTGAAGCTTTCTTT. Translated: CASNTGGFTEAFF.

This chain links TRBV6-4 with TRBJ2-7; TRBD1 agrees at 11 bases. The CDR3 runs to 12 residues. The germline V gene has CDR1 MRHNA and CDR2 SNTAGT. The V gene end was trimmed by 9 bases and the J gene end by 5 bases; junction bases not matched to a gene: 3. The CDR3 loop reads CARGQGGHEQYF. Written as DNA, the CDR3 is TGTGCCAGGGGACAGGGGGGCCACGAGCAGTACTTC.

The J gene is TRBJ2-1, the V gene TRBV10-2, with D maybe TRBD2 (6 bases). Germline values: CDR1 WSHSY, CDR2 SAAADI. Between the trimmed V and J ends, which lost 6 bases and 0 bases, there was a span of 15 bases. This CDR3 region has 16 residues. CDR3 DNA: TGCGCCAGCAGGAATCTAGCGAGCAGCTCCTACAATGAGCAGTTCTTC. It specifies CASRNLASSSYNEQFF.

CDR3 sequence reads: CASSPPGQGNEKLFF. The CDR3 coding sequence is TGTGCCAGTAGTCCCCCGGGACAGGGTAATGAAAAACTGTTTTTT. The chain links TRBV19 to TRBJ1-4, with 9 bases matching TRBD1. CDR1 and CDR2 from the germline V gene are LNHDA and SQIVND (reference sequence). Losses at the gene ends were 5 bases for V and 4 bases for J; bases not matched to a gene: 5. The CDR3 has 15 residues. Drawing the rest from reference TRBV19 and TRBJ1-4, the complete variable domain is DGGITQSPKYLFRKEGQNVTLSCEQNLNHDAMYWYRQDPGQGLRLIYYSQIVNDFQKGDIAEGYSVSREKKESFPLTVTSAQKNPTAFYLCASSPPGQGNEKLFFGSGTQLSVL.

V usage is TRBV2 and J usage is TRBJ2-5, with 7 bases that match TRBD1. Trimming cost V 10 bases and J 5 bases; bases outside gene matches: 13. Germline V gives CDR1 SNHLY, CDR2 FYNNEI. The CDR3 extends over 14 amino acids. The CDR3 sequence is CATRKGAPGETQYF. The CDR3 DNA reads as TGTGCCACCAGGAAGGGGGCGCCTGGGGAGACCCAGTACTTC.

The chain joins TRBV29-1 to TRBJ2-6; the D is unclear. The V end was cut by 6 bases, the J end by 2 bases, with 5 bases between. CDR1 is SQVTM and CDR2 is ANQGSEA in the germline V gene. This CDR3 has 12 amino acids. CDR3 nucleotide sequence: TGCAGCGTGTCCACTGGGGCCAACGTCCTGACTTTC. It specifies CSVSTGANVLTF.

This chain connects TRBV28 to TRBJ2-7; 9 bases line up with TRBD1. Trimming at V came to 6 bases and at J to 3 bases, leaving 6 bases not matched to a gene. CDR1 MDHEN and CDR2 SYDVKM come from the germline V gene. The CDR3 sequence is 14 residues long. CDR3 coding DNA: TGTGCCAGCAGCACCCCGGGACAGGGCTACGAGCAGTACTTC. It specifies CASSTPGQGYEQYF.

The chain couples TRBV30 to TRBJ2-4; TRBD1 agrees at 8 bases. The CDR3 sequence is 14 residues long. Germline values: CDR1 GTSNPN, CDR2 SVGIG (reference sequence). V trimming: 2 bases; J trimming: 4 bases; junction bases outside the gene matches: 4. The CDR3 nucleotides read TGTGCCTGGAGTAGGGGACAGGTGAAAAACATTCAGTACTTC. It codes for CAWSRGQVKNIQYF.

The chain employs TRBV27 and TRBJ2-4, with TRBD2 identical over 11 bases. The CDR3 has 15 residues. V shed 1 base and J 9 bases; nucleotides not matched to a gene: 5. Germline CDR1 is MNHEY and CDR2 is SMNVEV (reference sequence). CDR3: CASSLLAGGPSIQYF. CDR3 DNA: TGTGCCAGCAGTTTATTAGCGGGAGGGCCTTCCATTCAGTACTTC.

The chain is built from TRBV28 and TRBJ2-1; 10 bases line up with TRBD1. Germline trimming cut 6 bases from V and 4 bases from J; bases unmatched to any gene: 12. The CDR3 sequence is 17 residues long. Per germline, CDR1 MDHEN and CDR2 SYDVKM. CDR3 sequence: CASSSERDRGMYNEQFF. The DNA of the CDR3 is TGTGCCAGCAGCTCCGAACGGGACAGGGGAATGTACAATGAGCAGTTCTTC.

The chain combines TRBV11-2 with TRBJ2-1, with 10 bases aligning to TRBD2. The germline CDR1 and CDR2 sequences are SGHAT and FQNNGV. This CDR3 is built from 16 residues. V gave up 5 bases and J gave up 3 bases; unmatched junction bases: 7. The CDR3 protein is CASSEQLAGNYNEQFF. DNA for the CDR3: TGTGCCAGCAGCGAGCAACTAGCGGGAAACTACAATGAGCAGTTCTTC.

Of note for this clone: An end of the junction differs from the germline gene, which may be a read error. CDR3 bases: TGTGCCAGCTCACCCGGGACTAGCGGGAGTATCACACAAGAAACCCAGTACTTC. Its protein is CASSPGTSGSITQETQYF. This sequence joins TRBV18 and TRBJ2-5; 14 positions agree with TRBD2. Per the germline V gene, CDR1 is KGHSH and CDR2 is LQKENI. The CDR3 is 18 amino acids.

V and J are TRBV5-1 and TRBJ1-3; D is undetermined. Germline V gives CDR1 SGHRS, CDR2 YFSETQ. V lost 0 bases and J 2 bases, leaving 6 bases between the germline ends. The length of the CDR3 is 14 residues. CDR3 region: CASSLGGTGNTIYF. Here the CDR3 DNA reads TGCGCCAGCAGCTTGGGAGGGACTGGAAACACCATATATTTT.

The CDR3 bases are TGTGCCAGCAGCTTGGCTCAGGGATCCTATGGCTACACCTTC. It encodes CASSLAQGSYGYTF. The chain carries TRBV5-6 and TRBJ1-2; TRBD1 is a possible D gene (5 bases). V gave up 0 bases and J gave up 4 bases, with 10 bases separating them. The V gene's germline CDR1 is SGHDT and CDR2 YYEEEE. This CDR3 is 14 amino acids long.

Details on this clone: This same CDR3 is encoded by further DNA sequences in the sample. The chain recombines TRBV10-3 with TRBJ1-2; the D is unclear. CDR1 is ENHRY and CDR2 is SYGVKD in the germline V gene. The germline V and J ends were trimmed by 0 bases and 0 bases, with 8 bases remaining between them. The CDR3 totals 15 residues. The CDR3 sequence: CAISESVTANYGYTF. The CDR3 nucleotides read TGTGCCATCAGTGAGTCCGTTACGGCTAACTATGGCTACACCTTC.

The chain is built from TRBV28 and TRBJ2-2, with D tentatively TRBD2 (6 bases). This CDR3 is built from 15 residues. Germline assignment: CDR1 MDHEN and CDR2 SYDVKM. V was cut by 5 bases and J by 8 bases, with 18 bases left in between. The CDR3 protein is CASSPYRALAGELFF. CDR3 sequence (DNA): TGTGCCAGCAGTCCATATAGGGCCCTAGCGGGGGAGCTGTTTTTT. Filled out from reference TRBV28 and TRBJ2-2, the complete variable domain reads DVKVTQSSRYLVKRTGEKVFLECVQDMDHENMFWYRQDPGLGLRLIYFSYDVKMKEKGDIPEGYSVSREKKERFSLILESASTNQTSMYLCASSPYRALAGELFFGEGSRLTVL.

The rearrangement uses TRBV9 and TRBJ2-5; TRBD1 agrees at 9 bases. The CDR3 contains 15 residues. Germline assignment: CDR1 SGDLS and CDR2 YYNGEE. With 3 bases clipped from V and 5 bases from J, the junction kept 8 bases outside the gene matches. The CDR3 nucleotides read TGTGCCAGCAGCGCGTACGGGACAGGGTATGAGACCCAGTACTTC. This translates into CASSAYGTGYETQYF.

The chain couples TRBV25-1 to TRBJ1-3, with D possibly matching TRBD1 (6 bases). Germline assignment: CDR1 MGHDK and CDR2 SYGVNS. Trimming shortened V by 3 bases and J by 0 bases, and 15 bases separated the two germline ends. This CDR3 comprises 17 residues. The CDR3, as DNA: TGTGCCAGCAGTGACCCCTTGACAGGTCACTCTGGAAACACCATATATTTT. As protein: CASSDPLTGHSGNTIYF.